This T cell receptor (beta chain) appears in the sequencing data of a study of neoadjuvant nivolumab and ipilimumab in lung cancer. Study overall: Patients got nivolumab 3 mg/kg on days 1, 15 and 29; combination added ipilimumab 1 mg/kg day 1.

The method was immunoSEQ multiplex PCR; TCRdb's version includes in-frame clones alone and lacks a portion of them. The data hold 28,000 or so clones, with 83% observed a single time. Study-wide results and caveats: Pathologic regression was not significantly tied to TCR clonality. Resected-tumor TCR richness correlated positively with pretherapy blood richness. From pretherapy to surgery, tumor richness and clonality rose with dual therapy.

About this clone: Its antigen is still unknown.

The germline V gene encodes CDR1 SGHNT and CDR2 YENEEA. Trimming cost V 3 bases and J 2 bases, with 3 bases left between them. The length of the CDR3 is 12 residues. This TCR derives from an adult with non-small cell lung cancer. The chain is built from TRBV11-3 and TRBJ2-3; D is ambiguous. The specimen comprised tumor tissue, sampled after neoadjuvant nivolumab, alone or with ipilimumab, at or shortly before surgery. The CDR3 here is CASSFSTDTQYF. DNA for the CDR3: TGTGCCAGCAGCTTTTCCACAGATACGCAGTATTTT.